These T cell receptor beta chains were read from a single sample in a study of blood T cells in healthy people across ages. Each CDR3 protein is one row after TCRdb ran MiXCR on the 5' RACE reads. The sample has about 830,000 distinct CDR3 sequences; under 80% are singletons. Material: blood. These receptors came from a man aged 30-40 years in good health. The conserved cysteine and the conserved F or W are not part of the CDR3 here. Each record gives: J gene, V gene, CDR3 protein.

>TRBJ1-2|TRBV24-1
ATSDYTQRYGYT
>TRBJ2-2|TRBV4-3
ASSPFGDRGNTGELF
>TRBJ2-3|TRBV27
ASSHGLANTDTQY
>TRBJ2-3|TRBV20-1
SASPGQGTDTQY
>TRBJ2-5|TRBV7-2
ASSTRLAGARVYNEQY
>TRBJ1-4|TRBV30
AWMGATNEKLF
>TRBJ2-1|TRBV6-5
ASSSSGTEFLIYNEQF
>TRBJ2-1|TRBV20-1
SARPGVGLAGYNEQF
>TRBJ2-4|TRBV29-1
SVVVPFGVNIQY
>TRBJ2-1|TRBV4-3
ASGQDRTSNEQF
>TRBJ2-5|TRBV4-2
ASSQDASKETQY
>TRBJ2-5|TRBV27
ASSFVRGGARETQY
>NA|TRBV7-3
ASSRGGAGVETQY
>TRBJ1-2|TRBV27
ASSLSTTYGYT
>TRBJ2-5|TRBV4-2
ASSQDERRGIPSQETQY
>TRBJ1-6|TRBV20-1
SAHPASPLH
>TRBJ1-5|TRBV28
ASNPHTRADRGHVRNQPQH
>NA|TRBV13
ASRPLAGYEQY
>TRBJ1-4|TRBV5-6
ASSPRFGTNEKLF
>TRBJ2-7|TRBV5-6
ASSPGLIVSYEQY
>TRBJ2-5|TRBV7-2
ASSSLDRGQETQY
>TRBJ1-6|TRBV6-4
ASSEGYNSPLH
>TRBJ2-3|TRBV6-5
ASSWSTSTDTQY
>TRBJ2-4|TRBV7-2
ASSPGTGRLVQY
>TRBJ2-6|TRBV4-3
ASSQGRTGLSGANVLT
>TRBJ1-4|TRBV29-1
SAEWGGEELF
>TRBJ2-3|TRBV3-1
ASSSTGSSPDAQY
>TRBJ2-7|TRBV12-3/TRBV12-4
ASSFPGLANTYEQY
>TRBJ2-2|TRBV6-5
ASSFRDRANTGELF
>TRBJ1-6|TRBV12-3/TRBV12-4
ASTISSLPLH
>TRBJ2-1|TRBV20-1
SGARYNEQF
>TRBJ1-2|TRBV4-3
ASSQEGIRGGYT
>TRBJ1-4|TRBV12-3/TRBV12-4
ASSFFGDRLTKANEKLF
>TRBJ2-1|TRBV7-2
ASSLPSGYYNEQF
>TRBJ1-2|TRBV4-3
ASSQYWTAYGYT
>TRBJ2-3|TRBV18
ASSPDRGRDTQY
>TRBJ2-5|TRBV4-1
ASSQEQRGETQY
>TRBJ1-1|TRBV27
ASSLNVYTEAF
>TRBJ2-3|TRBV4-3
ASSQGLLAGGFTDTQY
>TRBJ2-1|TRBV20-1
SAIPFLAGHSYNEQF
>TRBJ2-5|TRBV10-3
AISPEVGRDSQETQY
>TRBJ2-1|TRBV18
ASSPPSTSYYNEQF
>TRBJ2-3|TRBV27
ASSRGLAGGTDTQY
>NA|TRBV6-5
ASSYEPTGGGYEQY
>TRBJ2-1|TRBV12-3/TRBV12-4
ASSLLRGYNEQF
>TRBJ1-4|TRBV20-1
SARGGSEEKLF
>TRBJ2-1|TRBV12-3/TRBV12-4
ASSPGQGPHNEQF
>TRBJ2-5|TRBV4-2
ASSQGSSGGQETQY
>TRBJ1-2|TRBV7-2
ASSPPYPANYGYT
>TRBJ2-1|TRBV4-3
ASSQKLAGKVCEQF
>TRBJ2-7|TRBV5-1
ASKDRDISYEQY
>TRBJ2-7|TRBV20-1
SPLKEAYEQY